The clone carrying this TCR beta chain was observed at least ten times. As yet, its antigen is unknown. The data were obtained in a study of T cells in Graves' hyperthyroidism and ophthalmopathy. Whole-study findings and limits: Ophthalmopathy got predicted by the model a median approximately 6.4 months before its onset.

A lack of ophthalmopathy progression within 18 months defined stable Graves' hyperthyroidism. In patients aged 18 to 65, hyperthyroidism was newly diagnosed, with duration under 2 months. Clinical symptoms, serum thyroxine and TRAb, thyroid ultrasound and orbital computed tomography together formed the diagnostic basis. V gave up 5 bases and J gave up 0 bases; unmatched junction bases: 12. The CDR3 is 19 amino acids. Germline values: CDR1 SGHTA, CDR2 FQGNSA. Amplified TCR beta CDR3 regions came from RNA transcripts. First-round RT-PCR with HTBI primers amplified the TCR CDR3 region. TCRdb analysed the multiplex PCR reads with MiXCR anew, one entry per CDR3 protein. The table has roughly 200,000 distinct CDR3 sequences, about 17% seen once; the top ten hold just under 45%.

V gene TRBV7-2 combines with J gene TRBJ2-3, with TRBD2 matching 12 bases. Sequences were obtained from blood. This sequence was found in a middle-aged man with Graves' hyperthyroidism. DNA of the CDR3: TGTGCCAGCAGCGTAACTAGCGGGGGGACCAGTGCTAGCACAGATACGCAGTATTTT. It is translated as CASSVTSGGTSASTDTQYF. Complete variable domain (other parts from reference TRBV7-2 and TRBJ2-3): GAGVSQSPSNKVTEKGKDVELRCDPISGHTALYWYRQSLGQGLEFLIYFQGNSAPDKSGLPSDRFSAERTGGSVSTLTIQRTQQEDSAVYLCASSVTSGGTSASTDTQYFGPGTRLTVL.